The clone carrying this T cell receptor beta chain was recorded a few times. This CDR3 is built from 15 residues. V dropped 6 bases and J dropped 2 bases, with 15 bases sitting between them. Germline lookup yields CDR1 MDHEN and CDR2 SYDVKM. The data stem from a study of beta chain features in type 1 diabetes. Across the whole study: The study examined more than 100,000,000 sorted cells across all samples.

Every bit of the isolated RNA underwent reverse transcription, so sequencing read expressed TCRB transcripts. Profiling relied on immunoSEQ multiplex PCR, and the TCRdb table lists in-frame clones only, not all of them. The repertoire has about 620,000 clones, about 14% of them found once; the top ten carry about 0.087%. The source material was naive CD4+ T cells from blood. V and J are TRBV28 and TRBJ2-3; possibly TRBD2 for D (6 bases). This TCR came from a man aged 18-30 years in good health. The CDR3 region has the DNA TGTGCCAGCAGCCCTGGGGGACTCCTCACAGATACGCAGTATTTT. This translates into CASSPGGLLTDTQYF.